One and the same sample provided the 18 T cell receptor beta chains below, sequenced in a study of blood T cell repertoires in COVID-19. Clones were read by immunoSEQ multiplex PCR, and TCRdb kept only the in-frame ones, dropping some. The repertoire holds around 270,000 clones, with roughly 86% as singletons. The sequenced material came from peripheral blood. These receptors all stem from a man in his forties who had recovered from COVID-19.

This chain links TRBV5-1 with TRBJ1-1; D might be TRBD1 (5 bases). CDR1 is SGHRS and CDR2 is YFSETQ in the germline V gene. V was pared by 0 bases and J by 2 bases, with 8 bases between. The CDR3 is 14 residues long. CDR3 in DNA: TGCGCCAGCAGCTTGGGACAGATAAACACTGAAGCTTTCTTT. Amino acids: CASSLGQINTEAFF.

The rearrangement links TRBV27 to TRBJ2-2, with TRBD2 as a possible D gene (6 bases). Germline CDR1 MNHEY, CDR2 SMNVEV (reference sequence). V was shortened by 7 bases and J by 6 bases, with 9 bases between the two germline ends. The CDR3 covers 12 residues. CDR3 nucleotide sequence: TGTGCCAGCACCCGCGGGGCCGGGGAGCTGTTTTTT. Translated, it gives CASTRGAGELFF.

V is TRBV7-2 and J is TRBJ2-3, with TRBD2 matching over 11 bases. The V gene end was trimmed by 5 bases and the J gene end by 4 bases; junction bases not matched to a gene: 8. The CDR3 loop spans 16 amino acids. Germline V gives CDR1 SGHTA, CDR2 FQGNSA. CDR3 protein: CASSVRLAGSADTQYF. CDR3 DNA: TGTGCCAGCAGCGTCAGACTAGCGGGGTCAGCAGATACGCAGTATTTT.

The gene calls are TRBV5-4 and TRBJ1-1; the D is unclear. The V and J ends lost 0 bases and 7 bases respectively, with 13 bases between them. CDR1 and CDR2 (germline): SGHNT, YYREEE (reference sequence). This CDR3 region has 14 residues. The CDR3 sequence: CASSLDRLWVEAFF. The CDR3 nucleotides read TGTGCCAGCAGCTTGGACAGATTGTGGGTTGAAGCTTTCTTT.

The V and J genes are TRBV9 and TRBJ2-5; D gene ambiguous. V dropped 0 bases and J dropped 2 bases, with 8 bases sitting between them. Per germline, CDR1 SGDLS and CDR2 YYNGEE. The CDR3 is 14 amino acids. Here the CDR3 DNA reads TGTGCCAGCAGCGTAGCGGCAGGTCAAGAGACCCAGTACTTC. It encodes CASSVAAGQETQYF.

This chain uses TRBV7-9 with TRBJ1-1; 9 bases agree with TRBD1. V was clipped by 5 bases and J by 6 bases; unmatched bases: 16. Germline lookup yields CDR1 SEHNR and CDR2 FQNEAQ (reference sequence). This CDR3 has 17 residues. The CDR3 reads CASSSNLQGAGFAEAFF. The CDR3 region has the DNA TGTGCCAGCAGCAGCAACCTACAGGGGGCGGGATTCGCTGAAGCTTTCTTT.

On this clone itself: Within the sample, other DNA sequences also encode this same CDR3. The V call is TRBV27, the J call TRBJ2-1; D perhaps matches TRBD1 (5 bases). From germline, CDR1 is MNHEY and CDR2 SMNVEV (reference sequence). This CDR3 has 12 residues. Deletions cut 6 bases from V and 5 bases from J, with 8 bases between. As DNA, the CDR3 is TGTGCCAGCAGCCCGACAGACAATGAGCAGTTCTTC. It specifies CASSPTDNEQFF.

The rearrangement joins TRBV7-2 to TRBJ2-3, with TRBD2 identical over 11 bases. J gave up 5 bases and V 1 base, and 2 bases lay outside the gene matches. The germline V gene encodes CDR1 SGHTA and CDR2 FQGNSA. There are 15 residues in the CDR3. The CDR3, as DNA: TGTGCCAGCAGCTTAGGAGGACTAGCGGGAGATACGCAGTATTTT. Translation: CASSLGGLAGDTQYF.

The chain joins TRBV2 to TRBJ1-1; no clear D. V was clipped by 3 bases and J by 0 bases, with 8 bases between them. Germline-derived CDR1 and CDR2 are SNHLY and FYNNEI. The CDR3 totals 14 residues. The CDR3 DNA is TGTGCCAGCAGTGAGGCCAGGCTGAACACTGAAGCTTTCTTT. The encoded protein is CASSEARLNTEAFF.

The genes are TRBV27 and TRBJ2-7; D is undetermined. The CDR3 covers 15 residues. From germline, CDR1 is MNHEY and CDR2 SMNVEV (reference sequence). The ends were cut back, 0 bases at V and 7 bases at J, with 16 bases in the middle. This chain's CDR3 is CASSLSRLSPLEQYF. CDR3 bases: TGTGCCAGCAGTTTATCGAGGCTCTCCCCCTTGGAGCAGTACTTC.

This chain links TRBV6-2 or TRBV6-3 with TRBJ2-4; D ambiguous. V was pared by 6 bases and J by 9 bases, with 15 bases between. CDR3 length: 13 amino acids. CDR1 is MNHEY, CDR2 SVGEGT, per germline. In DNA form, the CDR3 reads TGTGCCAGCAGCTTCGAGGATTTCGGCATTCAGTACTTC. This gives the protein CASSFEDFGIQYF.

The chain couples TRBV7-6 to TRBJ1-2, with TRBD1 identical over 7 bases. The CDR3 length is 13 residues. V lost 0 bases and J lost 7; bases outside the gene matches: 2. Germline CDR1 and CDR2: SGHVS and FNYEAQ. The CDR3 DNA sequence: TGTGCCAGCAGCTTAGCGCAGGGGGTTGGCTACACCTTC. Translated, it gives CASSLAQGVGYTF.

V is TRBV5-1 and J is TRBJ2-1; no clear D. CDR1 is SGHRS, CDR2 YFSETQ, per germline. V dropped 0 bases and J dropped 7 bases, with 17 bases sitting between them. CDR3 length: 16 residues. The CDR3 DNA follows: TGCGCCAGCAGCTTGGAACATCGAGGCCTCATTAATGAGCAGTTCTTC. As protein: CASSLEHRGLINEQFF.

J is TRBJ2-7 and V is TRBV7-2, with TRBD2 identical over 8 bases. This CDR3 has 15 residues. Germline V gene data show CDR1 as SGHTA and CDR2 as FQGNSA. V lost 5 bases to trimming and J lost 4 bases; unmatched junction nucleotides: 10. This CDR3 is CASSVDSGGLYEQYF. CDR3 bases: TGTGCCAGCAGCGTGGACTCGGGGGGGCTATACGAGCAGTACTTC.

V gene TRBV7-9 combines with J gene TRBJ2-7, with a possible D match to TRBD1 (5 bases). Trimming removed 0 bases from V and 0 bases from J, with 9 bases in between. There are 15 residues in the CDR3. Germline assignment: CDR1 SEHNR and CDR2 FQNEAQ (reference sequence). This CDR3 reads CASSLAGASSYEQYF. The CDR3 nucleotides are TGTGCCAGCAGCTTAGCAGGGGCGAGCTCCTACGAGCAGTACTTC.

J is TRBJ2-5 and V is TRBV19, with 11 positions matching TRBD1. The germline V gene has CDR1 LNHDA and CDR2 SQIVND (reference sequence). The J segment lost 5 bases and the V segment lost 5 bases, leaving 7 bases of the junction unmatched. The CDR3 contains 15 residues. CDR3 nucleotide sequence: TGTGCCAGTAGTGGCGGGGGGACAGGGGGGGAGACCCAGTACTTC. As protein: CASSGGGTGGETQYF.

This sequence joins TRBV7-8 and TRBJ2-7; D may be TRBD1 (5 bases). This CDR3 is built from 16 residues. From germline, CDR1 is SGHVS and CDR2 FQNEAQ. V was shortened by 3 bases and J by 5 bases, with 20 bases between the two germline ends. CDR3 amino acids: CASSFRGRAELDEQYF. The DNA of the CDR3 is TGTGCCAGCAGCTTCCGTGGCAGGGCGGAACTCGACGAGCAGTACTTC.

This chain connects TRBV7-2 to TRBJ2-1; D possibly corresponds to TRBD2 (6 bases). This CDR3 region has 14 residues. Germline CDR1 reads SGHTA; CDR2 reads FQGNSA. Between the trimmed V and J ends, which lost 11 bases and 6 bases, there was a span of 20 bases. Here the CDR3 DNA reads TGTGCCTCCGCGGGGCAGAATGGTTTCAATGAGCAGTTCTTC. This gives the protein CASAGQNGFNEQFF. The variable domain in full, completed from reference TRBV7-2 and TRBJ2-1, reads GAGVSQSPSNKVTEKGKDVELRCDPISGHTALYWYRQSLGQGLEFLIYFQGNSAPDKSGLPSDRFSAERTGGSVSTLTIQRTQQEDSAVYLCASAGQNGFNEQFFGPGTRLTVL.